These 8 T cell receptor beta chains were all obtained from the same sample, sequenced in a study of cytomegalovirus exposure and HLA in healthy donors. The primer mix had 60 Vbeta and 13 Jbeta primers. Repertoires were generated with immunoSEQ multiplex PCR, while TCRdb's copy carries only in-frame clones and drops some. The sample holds approximately 150,000 clones, roughly 80% seen once. What was sequenced was PBMCs. All receptors come from a human donor in good health.

This clone was counted once. V usage is TRBV5-1 and J usage is TRBJ2-1; D is unresolved. There are 12 residues in the CDR3. V was trimmed by 0 bases and J by 8 bases, leaving 6 bases between them. The germline V gene encodes CDR1 SGHRS and CDR2 YFSETQ. The CDR3: CASSLGRYEQFF. In DNA form, the CDR3 reads TGCGCCAGCAGCTTGGGCAGGTATGAGCAGTTCTTC. The full variable domain, its missing parts supplied by reference TRBV5-1 and TRBJ2-1, is KAGVTQTPRYLIKTRGQQVTLSCSPISGHRSVSWYQQTPGQGLQFLFEYFSETQRNKGNFPGRFSGRQFSNSRSEMNVSTLELGDSALYLCASSLGRYEQFFGPGTRLTVL.

This clone has only one observation. The genes are TRBV13 and TRBJ1-1, with D perhaps TRBD1 (6 bases). The germline V and J ends were trimmed by 5 bases and 1 base, with 11 bases remaining between them. Per the germline V gene, CDR1 is PRHDT and CDR2 is FYEKMQ (reference sequence). The CDR3 has 14 amino acids. The CDR3 spells CASSVGQQNTEAFF. The CDR3 DNA reads as TGTGCCAGCAGCGTCGGACAGCAGAACACTGAAGCTTTCTTT.

The J gene is TRBJ2-7, the V gene TRBV4-2, with D possibly matching TRBD1 (5 bases). Looked up from germline, CDR1 is LGHNA and CDR2 is YNFKEQ. V shed 0 bases and J shed 5 bases, with 11 bases lying between them. This CDR3 has 14 amino acids. CDR3 protein: CASSQDRIGDEQYF. CDR3 DNA: TGTGCCAGCAGCCAAGATCGTATAGGGGACGAGCAGTACTTC.

Only a few counts were recorded for this clone. The gene calls are TRBV14 and TRBJ2-7, with TRBD2 identical over 10 bases. The CDR3 has 20 amino acids. Germline V gene sequence: CDR1 SGHDN, CDR2 FVKESK. The V gene end was trimmed by 4 bases and the J gene end by 1 base; junction bases not matched to a gene: 19. The CDR3 sequence is CASSPTGGLAASLASYEQYF. CDR3 sequence (DNA): TGTGCCAGCAGCCCAACTGGCGGACTAGCGGCTTCCTTAGCGTCCTACGAGCAGTACTTC.

Details on this clone: The junction departs from the called germline gene at one end, perhaps through a read error. The J gene is TRBJ1-2, the V gene TRBV6-5, with 9 bases matching TRBD1. Germline V gene lookup returns CDR1 MNHEY and CDR2 SVGAGI. The length of the CDR3 is 15 residues. For the CDR3, the DNA is TGTGCCAGCAGGCCTCGACAGGGGGTGGACTATGGCTACCCCTTC. Its protein is CASRPRQGVDYGYPF.

The chain combines TRBV7-6 with TRBJ2-5, with TRBD2 identical over 11 bases. This CDR3 comprises 17 residues. Germline V lookup: CDR1 SGHVS, CDR2 FNYEAQ. The junction had 4 bases not matched to a gene; V was cut back by 1 base and J by 0 bases. The CDR3 loop is CASSLGSSGGYQETQYF. CDR3 nucleotide sequence: TGTGCCAGCAGCTTAGGTTCTAGCGGGGGGTACCAAGAGACCCAGTACTTC.

The gene calls are TRBV27 and TRBJ2-7, with 11 bases that match TRBD1. From germline, CDR1 is MNHEY and CDR2 SMNVEV (reference sequence). The CDR3 is 15 amino acids. V lost 4 bases and J lost 4; bases outside the gene matches: 6. The CDR3 DNA reads as TGTGCCAGCAGTTCCTCCGGGACAGGGGGATACGAGCAGTACTTC. Amino acid sequence: CASSSSGTGGYEQYF.

This chain joins TRBV13 and TRBJ2-3; 9 nucleotides line up with TRBD2. The CDR3 is made up of 14 amino acids. Looked up from germline, CDR1 is PRHDT and CDR2 is FYEKMQ (reference sequence). The V segment lost 6 bases and the J segment 8 bases; nucleotides outside the gene matches: 9. The CDR3 region is CASSMRGGLGTQYF. For the CDR3, the DNA is TGTGCCAGCAGTATGCGGGGGGGGCTTGGTACGCAGTATTTT.